This TCR beta chain was found in a study of T-cell memory formation after mild COVID-19. Regarding the study as a whole: In pre-infection memory, a portion of responding clones appeared, which suggested that cross-reactive memory joined. A second wave expanding day 15 to 37 was CD4+-biased; contracting clones were balanced. Mostly located in CM and EM were contracting CD4+ clones, with contracting CD8+ clones located in EMRA.

5'RACE, which relied on constant-segment primers, yielded TCR alpha and TCR beta cDNA libraries carrying sample barcodes and UMIs. TCRdb analysed the 5' RACE reads with MiXCR anew, one entry per CDR3 protein. In the table there are hundreds of thousands of distinct CDR3 sequences, 16% of which are singletons. This clonotype occurred a few times. Antigen specificity is unknown. The TCR sequence derives from a man between 18 and 29 years old who had mild COVID-19 (a few samples of this study predate the infection). Cell type and time point are not known. The material sequenced was PBMCs or a T cell subset sorted from them (not recorded which).

The CDR3 sequence: CATSRGGYGTDTQYF. The CDR3 nucleotides read TGTGCCACCAGCAGAGGAGGTTATGGCACAGATACGCAGTATTTT. The genes are TRBV15 and TRBJ2-3; the D is unclear. Germline V CDR1 and CDR2: LNHNV, YYDKDF (reference sequence). CDR3 size: 15 residues. V lost 1 base and J 1 base, leaving 9 bases between the germline ends.